The 28 T cell receptor beta chains in this list originate from one sample, sequenced in a study of blood T cell repertoires in COVID-19. Sequencing was performed with immunoSEQ multiplex PCR; in TCRdb, only in-frame clones are kept and a portion is missing. This table has around 280,000 clones, almost 90% appearing once. Sequencing was done on a sample of peripheral blood. The receptors shown here come from a woman in her 30s with COVID-19, enrolled during active disease.

This clone was counted only a few times. The V gene is TRBV30, the J gene TRBJ1-2; D is unresolved. The V gene lost 0 bases and the J gene lost 5 bases, with 7 bases spanning the gap. This CDR3 is 12 amino acids long. Germline CDR1 reads GTSNPN; CDR2 reads SVGIG (reference sequence). CDR3 DNA: TGTGCCTGGAGTGTAAGAGGGTATGGCTACACCTTC. Protein product: CAWSVRGYGYTF.

V and J are TRBV14 and TRBJ2-7, with a tentative D call TRBD2 (5 bases). Trimming removed 0 bases at V and 3 bases at J, with 15 bases between. This CDR3 comprises 16 residues. Germline V CDR1 and CDR2: SGHDN, FVKESK. CDR3 loop: CASSQDARGSNYEQYF. Here the CDR3 DNA reads TGTGCCAGCAGCCAAGATGCACGCGGGTCCAACTACGAGCAGTACTTC.

The rearrangement joins TRBV6-5 to TRBJ2-2, with D possibly being TRBD1 (6 bases). CDR3 length equals 13 residues. Germline CDR1 and CDR2: MNHEY and SVGAGI. V lost 7 bases, J lost 5 bases, and 11 bases lay in between. The CDR3 spells CASNPGDTGELFF. The CDR3 bases are TGTGCCAGCAACCCAGGGGATACCGGGGAGCTGTTTTTT.

The chain recombines TRBV4-3 with TRBJ2-7; 10 bases map to TRBD1. This CDR3 region has 15 residues. The V segment lost 0 bases and the J segment 6 bases; nucleotides outside the gene matches: 5. Germline V gene data show CDR1 as LGHNA and CDR2 as YSLEER. In DNA, the CDR3 is TGCGCCAGCAGCCAAGATTGGGGACAGGGGCGCGAGCAGTACTTC. Its translation: CASSQDWGQGREQYF.

J is TRBJ2-6 and V is TRBV7-9, with D tentatively TRBD2 (6 bases). The germline CDR1 and CDR2 sequences are SEHNR and FQNEAQ (reference sequence). The CDR3 is made up of 16 amino acids. V shed 6 bases and J shed 0 bases, with 12 bases lying between them. The CDR3 DNA reads as TGTGCCAGCAGGCGGGAAGGGAGCTCTGGGGCCAACGTCCTGACTTTC. The encoded protein is CASRREGSSGANVLTF.

The V call is TRBV5-4, the J call TRBJ2-7, with D possibly TRBD1 on 6 matching bases. Trimming pared 4 bases from V and 0 bases from J, leaving 20 bases between. The length of the CDR3 is 17 residues. CDR1 and CDR2 from the germline V gene are SGHNT and YYREEE (reference sequence). The CDR3 sequence is CASSRGLLGGSSYEQYF. The CDR3 nucleotides are TGTGCCAGCAGCCGGGGCCTCTTAGGGGGAAGCTCCTACGAGCAGTACTTC.

Comment on this clone: Other nucleotide sequences in the sample specify the same CDR3. This sequence joins TRBV5-1 and TRBJ2-7; 11 bases are a match to TRBD2. The junction had 2 bases not matched to a gene; V was cut back by 2 bases and J by 4 bases. The CDR3 contains 14 residues. CDR1 and CDR2 from the germline V gene are SGHRS and YFSETQ. CDR3 nucleotide sequence: TGCGCCAGCAGCTTAGGGACTAGCGGTTACGAGCAGTACTTC. Residues: CASSLGTSGYEQYF.

The chain joins TRBV5-1 to TRBJ2-3, with D uncertain. The germline V and J ends were trimmed by 4 bases and 3 bases, with 12 bases remaining between them. This CDR3 is built from 14 residues. From germline, CDR1 is SGHRS and CDR2 YFSETQ. The CDR3 nucleotides read TGCGCCAGCAGCGTACCGGGTTCAACAGATACGCAGTATTTT. It is translated as CASSVPGSTDTQYF. The whole variable domain, filled in from reference TRBV5-1 and TRBJ2-3, reads KAGVTQTPRYLIKTRGQQVTLSCSPISGHRSVSWYQQTPGQGLQFLFEYFSETQRNKGNFPGRFSGRQFSNSRSEMNVSTLELGDSALYLCASSVPGSTDTQYFGPGTRLTVL.

The chain recombines TRBV5-1 with TRBJ1-1; tentative D call: TRBD1 (5 bases). The CDR3 is 16 amino acids. Deletions cut 2 bases from V and 1 base from J, with 15 bases between. Germline V gene data show CDR1 as SGHRS and CDR2 as YFSETQ. The CDR3, as DNA: TGCGCCAGCAGCTTTGGAAGGGGTTTGGAGAACACTGAAGCTTTCTTT. It codes for CASSFGRGLENTEAFF.

This clone has only one observation. This rearrangement joins TRBV19 to TRBJ1-2; no reliable D call. This CDR3 has 14 residues. The germline gives CDR1 LNHDA, CDR2 SQIVND (reference sequence). The V end lost 4 bases, the J end lost 4 bases, and 13 bases lay between the germline ends. The CDR3 bases are TGTGCCAGTAGTAGCCTAGCGAATTCCTATGGCTACACCTTC. This sequence encodes CASSSLANSYGYTF.

With regard to this clone: Sequence at one end of the junction differs from germline and may be a read error. The chain has TRBV7-7 and TRBJ2-7; 8 positions match TRBD1. Germline lookup yields CDR1 SSHAT and CDR2 FNYEAQ (reference sequence). The CDR3 sequence is 14 residues long. CDR3 protein: CASSSTGEAYEQYF. The CDR3 DNA reads as TGTGCTAGCAGCTCGACAGGGGAGGCATACGAGCAGTACTTC.

V and J are TRBV7-2 and TRBJ2-3; 9 positions agree with TRBD2. The CDR3 loop spans 20 amino acids. Germline loops: CDR1 SGHTA, CDR2 FQGNSA. J was trimmed by 2 bases and V by 0 bases; bases with no gene match: 15. CDR3 protein: CASSLAPSGNLPRATDTQYF. CDR3 sequence (DNA): TGTGCCAGCAGCTTAGCCCCTAGCGGGAATTTACCTAGGGCCACAGATACGCAGTATTTT.

Remarks on this clone: The sample carries other DNA sequences with the same CDR3. This rearrangement joins TRBV10-3 to TRBJ2-7; D possibly corresponds to TRBD1 (6 bases). CDR1 and CDR2 from the germline V gene are ENHRY and SYGVKD. The CDR3 is made up of 14 amino acids. The V end was cut by 3 bases, the J end by 0 bases, with 9 bases between. CDR3 nucleotide sequence: TGTGCCATCAGTGAAACGGACAGCTCCTACGAGCAGTACTTC. Protein sequence: CAISETDSSYEQYF.

The chain couples TRBV2 to TRBJ2-7; D gene ambiguous. CDR3 length: 11 residues. Trimming pared 6 bases from V and 7 bases from J, leaving 10 bases between. Germline V gene data show CDR1 as SNHLY and CDR2 as FYNNEI. The CDR3 DNA reads TGTGCCAGCAGCCTGTTGAGGGAGCAGTACTTC. Its protein is CASSLLREQYF.

The chain links TRBV12-3 or TRBV12-4 to TRBJ2-7; tentative D call: TRBD2 (6 bases). V shed 5 bases and J shed 4 bases, with 9 bases lying between them. There are 12 residues in the CDR3. This CDR3 reads CASSPRGYEQYF. DNA of the CDR3: TGTGCCAGCAGTCCACGGGGGTACGAGCAGTACTTC.

CDR3 residues: CASSPRTGKQFF. The CDR3 nucleotides read TGTGCCAGCAGTCCCCGGACGGGGAAGCAGTTCTTC. The rearrangement uses TRBV6-5 and TRBJ2-1, with D perhaps matching TRBD2 (5 bases). Germline CDR1 and CDR2: MNHEY and SVGAGI. The V end was cut by 5 bases, the J end by 11 bases, with 13 bases between. The CDR3 is 12 amino acids.

The chain recombines TRBV28 with TRBJ1-2, with D hard to call. The CDR3 loop spans 11 amino acids. V was cut by 7 bases and J by 10 bases, with 13 bases left in between. Looked up from germline, CDR1 is MDHEN and CDR2 is SYDVKM. The DNA of the CDR3 is TGTGCCAGCACCGGAGGATCCTACTACACCTTC. Protein product: CASTGGSYYTF.

This chain connects TRBV6-2 or TRBV6-3 to TRBJ1-4; TRBD1 matches 8 bases. This CDR3 comprises 14 residues. The V gene end was trimmed by 6 bases and the J gene end by 8 bases; junction bases not matched to a gene: 8. Per the germline V gene, CDR1 is MNHEY and CDR2 is SVGEGT. This chain's CDR3 is CASSLDRAREKLFF. The CDR3 coding sequence is TGTGCCAGCAGCTTGGACAGGGCGCGGGAAAAACTGTTTTTT.

The chain uses TRBV5-1 and TRBJ1-2, with D possibly TRBD1 on 5 matching bases. Trimming removed 0 bases at V and 8 bases at J, with 14 bases between. This CDR3 has 14 amino acids. Per germline, CDR1 SGHRS and CDR2 YFSETQ. Written as DNA, the CDR3 is TGCGCCAGCAGCTTGGGAATGGCCGGGGGAGGCTACACCTTC. This encodes CASSLGMAGGGYTF.

J is TRBJ2-2 and V is TRBV2; possible D gene TRBD2, 6 bases. Trimming pared 5 bases from V and 2 bases from J, leaving 12 bases between. The CDR3 consists of 15 residues. Germline V gives CDR1 SNHLY, CDR2 FYNNEI. CDR3 loop: CASSKLGTNTGELFF. In nucleotides, the CDR3 is TGTGCCAGCAGTAAACTAGGGACTAACACCGGGGAGCTGTTTTTT.

This clone was picked up one time. CDR3 sequence (DNA): TGCGCCAGCAGCTACGACAGGCGTAACTATGGCTACACCTTC. Translated: CASSYDRRNYGYTF. The gene calls are TRBV4-3 and TRBJ1-2; weak D call: TRBD1 (6 bases). Trimming cost V 5 bases and J 1 base, with 11 bases left between them. CDR1 and CDR2 from the germline V gene are LGHNA and YSLEER. There are 14 residues in the CDR3.

J is TRBJ2-5 and V is TRBV3-1 (or the pseudogene TRBV3-2), with 10 positions matching TRBD1. V lost 5 bases to trimming and J lost 4 bases; unmatched junction nucleotides: 7. The CDR3 runs 15 residues. Germline CDR1 LGHDT, CDR2 YNNKEL (reference sequence). This CDR3 is CASSSGQGGLETQYF. For the CDR3, the DNA is TGTGCCAGCAGCTCTGGACAGGGGGGATTAGAGACCCAGTACTTC.

This chain links TRBV7-9 with TRBJ1-1; D is ambiguous. Germline V gene data show CDR1 as SEHNR and CDR2 as FQNEAQ (reference sequence). Trimming left V 5 bases short and J 2 bases short, with 12 bases between. The CDR3 covers 14 residues. Written as DNA, the CDR3 is TGTGCCAGCAGCCGCCTAGGAGGTAACACTGAAGCTTTCTTT. Its protein product is CASSRLGGNTEAFF.

The rearrangement links TRBV5-1 to TRBJ1-1, with 9 bases that match TRBD1. The CDR3 has 14 amino acids. V was clipped by 4 bases and J by 5 bases; unmatched bases: 6. CDR1 and CDR2 (germline): SGHRS, YFSETQ. The CDR3 sequence: CASSAQGAGTEAFF. The CDR3 region has the DNA TGCGCCAGCAGCGCACAGGGGGCGGGTACTGAAGCTTTCTTT.

This clone was seen only once. The chain couples TRBV29-1 to TRBJ1-2, with TRBD1 identical over 8 bases. The CDR3 contains 17 residues. V trimming: 1 base; J trimming: 0 bases; junction bases outside the gene matches: 10. Germline CDR1 reads SQVTM; CDR2 reads ANQGSEA. This CDR3 is CSVEAGQDLLPNYGYTF. DNA of the CDR3: TGCAGCGTTGAAGCGGGACAGGACTTGCTTCCTAACTATGGCTACACCTTC.

The chain has TRBV18 and TRBJ2-3; 7 bases are shared with TRBD1. With V trimmed by 2 bases and J by 3 bases, 2 bases remained unmatched. This CDR3 contains 14 residues. In germline, CDR1 is KGHSH, CDR2 LQKENI. The CDR3 loop reads CASSPGTETDTQYF. The CDR3 DNA reads as TGTGCCAGCTCACCAGGGACAGAAACAGATACGCAGTATTTT.

The chain combines TRBV3-1 (or the pseudogene TRBV3-2) with TRBJ2-2; the match to TRBD2 covers 9 bases. V shed 4 bases and J 5 bases; nucleotides not matched to a gene: 5. The CDR3 extends over 15 amino acids. Germline V CDR1 and CDR2: LGHDT, YNNKEL (reference sequence). CDR3 loop: CASSLGGRATGELFF. CDR3 nucleotides: TGTGCCAGCAGCCTTGGCGGGAGGGCGACCGGGGAGCTGTTTTTT.

The chain links TRBV6-5 to TRBJ1-3; D not resolved. The ends were cut back, 5 bases at V and 0 bases at J, with 5 bases in the middle. The V gene's germline CDR1 is MNHEY and CDR2 SVGAGI. The CDR3 is 13 amino acids. The CDR3 spells CASSPNSGNTIYF. The CDR3 bases are TGTGCCAGCAGTCCCAACTCTGGAAACACCATATATTTT.